These 10 T cell receptor beta chains share one sample of origin, sequenced in a study of blood T cells in healthy people across ages. Together with a sample-barcoded 5' primer, a J-beta primer mix was included in a second PCR lasting roughly 6 to 12 cycles. TCRdb itself ran the 5' RACE reads through MiXCR, one entry per CDR3 protein. The sample lists around 800,000 distinct CDR3 sequences; 50% to 65% were seen once. Sequenced: blood. These receptors all stem from a man older than 75 in good health.

The chain joins TRBV20-1 to TRBJ2-5; the D is unclear. With 6 bases removed from V and 11 bases from J, the gap between germline ends came to 22 bases. Germline CDR1 is DFQATT and CDR2 is SNEGSKA (reference sequence). The CDR3 contains 13 residues. CDR3 residues: CSARSAKGNEQYF. The CDR3 DNA is TGCAGTGCCAGGTCTGCTAAAGGCAATGAGCAGTACTTC.

This chain uses TRBV6-6 with TRBJ2-1; 7 bases match TRBD1. The CDR3 has 14 amino acids. V was clipped by 1 base and J by 10 bases; unmatched bases: 7. CDR1 is MNHNY and CDR2 is SVGAGI in the germline V gene (reference sequence). CDR3 sequence reads: CASSYYQTGTEQFF. DNA of the CDR3: TGTGCCAGCAGTTACTACCAGACAGGGACCGAGCAGTTCTTC.

This chain links TRBV6-1 with TRBJ2-7, with TRBD1 matching 8 bases. CDR1 is MNHNS and CDR2 is SASEGT in the germline V gene. With V trimmed by 6 bases and J by 0 bases, 7 bases remained unmatched. The CDR3 is made up of 15 amino acids. Here the CDR3 reads CASRVQGGTSYEQYF. In DNA form, the CDR3 reads TGTGCCAGCAGGGTACAGGGGGGAACCTCCTACGAGCAGTACTTC.

On this clonotype: One junction end does not reproduce the germline sequence, and a read error may be involved. The chain recombines TRBV20-1 with TRBJ2-7; 8 positions agree with TRBD2. This CDR3 is built from 13 residues. Germline lookup yields CDR1 DFQATT and CDR2 SNEGSKA (reference sequence). CDR3 nucleotide sequence: TGCGGTGCTAGGGGGACTAGGCTCTACGAGCAGTACTTC. This encodes CGARGTRLYEQYF.

J is TRBJ2-3 and V is TRBV5-1, with unresolved D. Trimming removed 4 bases at V and 8 bases at J, with 14 bases between. CDR1 is SGHRS and CDR2 is YFSETQ in the germline V gene. This CDR3 is 13 amino acids long. The CDR3 here is CASSEPGTGTQYF. The CDR3 DNA reads TGCGCCAGCAGCGAGCCGGGCACGGGTACGCAGTATTTT. The full variable domain, in which reference TRBV5-1 and TRBJ2-3 provide the parts outside the CDR3, is KAGVTQTPRYLIKTRGQQVTLSCSPISGHRSVSWYQQTPGQGLQFLFEYFSETQRNKGNFPGRFSGRQFSNSRSEMNVSTLELGDSALYLCASSEPGTGTQYFGPGTRLTVL.

The CDR3 protein is CATSPGQGEQYF. The CDR3 region has the DNA TGTGCCACTTCACCGGGACAGGGTGAGCAGTACTTC. The rearrangement joins TRBV19 to TRBJ2-7; 9 nucleotides match TRBD1. The CDR3 sequence is 12 residues long. The trim removed 10 bases at V and 7 bases at J, leaving 8 bases unmatched. Germline V gives CDR1 LNHDA, CDR2 SQIVND (reference sequence).

Note on this clonotype: The junction and the germline gene differ at one end; a read error may be behind it. J is TRBJ1-2 and V is TRBV23-1; 8 bases align to TRBD1. TRBV23-1 is marked as an open reading frame, function uncertain. The CDR3 spans 15 residues. The CDR3 bases are TGCGCTAGCAGTCAATCAGGACAGGGAGAAGGTGGCTACACCTTC. Protein sequence: CASSQSGQGEGGYTF.

The chain recombines TRBV20-1 with TRBJ2-1, with D perhaps matching TRBD1 or TRBD2 (5 bases each). CDR1 and CDR2 from the germline V gene are DFQATT and SNEGSKA (reference sequence). The V end lost 6 bases, the J end lost 3 bases, and 12 bases lay between the germline ends. The CDR3 has 13 residues. CDR3 in amino acids: CSAPGPNYNEQFF. The CDR3, as DNA: TGCAGTGCCCCGGGACCAAACTACAATGAGCAGTTCTTC.

The chain carries TRBV20-1 and TRBJ1-1, with D tentatively TRBD1 (6 bases). Germline CDR1 is DFQATT and CDR2 is SNEGSKA (reference sequence). This CDR3 is 15 amino acids long. The CDR3 DNA reads TGCAGCCCTCTAGGGACAAGGAGTATGAACACTGAAGCTTTCTTT. Translation: CSPLGTRSMNTEAFF.

The V gene is TRBV3-1, the J gene TRBJ2-1; 8 positions match TRBD2. The V gene's germline CDR1 is LGHDT and CDR2 YNNKEL (reference sequence). This CDR3 has 15 amino acids. V shed 2 bases, J shed 0 bases, and the junction held 0 bases outside the gene matches. The CDR3, as DNA: TGTGCCAGCAGCCAAAGCGGGAGCTCCTACAATGAGCAGTTCTTC. Translation: CASSQSGSSYNEQFF.